These 31 T cell receptor beta chains were sequenced from one sample in a study of cytomegalovirus exposure and HLA in healthy donors. 13 Jbeta primers and 60 Vbeta primers were used for the PCR. TCRdb's table, derived via immunoSEQ multiplex PCR, lists solely in-frame clones and lacks some. Among about 120,000 clones, around three quarters were seen once, and the ten largest hold almost 5%. Sequences were obtained from PBMCs. These receptors were taken from a man aged 45-60 years in good health and CMV-seropositive.

The chain is built from TRBV2 and TRBJ1-1; tentative D call: TRBD1 (6 bases). The ends were cut back, 4 bases at V and 1 base at J, with 10 bases in the middle. Germline values: CDR1 SNHLY, CDR2 FYNNEI. The CDR3 runs 14 residues. CDR3 sequence: CASSVQGSNTEAFF. CDR3 DNA: TGTGCCAGCAGTGTACAGGGTTCGAACACTGAAGCTTTCTTT.

The chain is built from TRBV29-1 and TRBJ2-1, with D possibly being TRBD2 (7 bases). The CDR3 totals 15 residues. Germline loops: CDR1 SQVTM, CDR2 ANQGSEA. Trimming took 7 bases from V and 8 from J, leaving 24 bases between them. In DNA form, the CDR3 reads TGCAGCGCCCGGGGGGCTGAGGGCCGGGGCGATGAGCAGTTCTTC. It codes for CSARGAEGRGDEQFF.

This clone came up once. The chain combines TRBV9 with TRBJ1-5; TRBD1 is a possible D gene (5 bases). The germline V gene encodes CDR1 SGDLS and CDR2 YYNGEE. V dropped 0 bases and J dropped 6 bases, with 13 bases sitting between them. The CDR3 is 15 residues long. The CDR3 here is CASSVGGRRGQPQHF. CDR3 in DNA: TGTGCCAGCAGCGTAGGAGGTAGGAGGGGTCAGCCCCAGCATTTT.

The chain uses TRBV11-2 and TRBJ2-7; perhaps TRBD1 as D (6 bases). The V gene's germline CDR1 is SGHAT and CDR2 FQNNGV. The CDR3 is 13 residues long. V was cut by 7 bases and J by 1 base, with 11 bases left in between. The CDR3: CASTLGGSYEQYF. CDR3 coding DNA: TGTGCCAGCACCCTAGGGGGTTCCTACGAGCAGTACTTC.

The rearrangement links TRBV10-3 to TRBJ1-2; TRBD1 matches 12 bases. J lost 6 bases, V lost 2 bases, and 7 bases had no gene match. Germline-derived CDR1 and CDR2 are ENHRY and SYGVKD. This CDR3 is 16 amino acids long. The DNA of the CDR3 is TGTGCCATCAGTGAGACAAGAGGGACAGGGGGCGATGGCTACACCTTC. Its translation: CAISETRGTGGDGYTF.

V and J are TRBV5-1 and TRBJ2-7, with TRBD2 matching over 7 bases. Germline assignment: CDR1 SGHRS and CDR2 YFSETQ. The trim removed 4 bases at V and 9 bases at J, leaving 10 bases unmatched. The CDR3 runs to 13 residues. This chain's CDR3 is CASSLAGELGQYF. In DNA form, the CDR3 reads TGCGCCAGCAGCCTCGCGGGGGAACTGGGGCAGTACTTC.

The V and J genes are TRBV6-5 and TRBJ2-7, with 8 bases matching TRBD1. This CDR3 has 14 amino acids. V lost 5 bases to trimming and J lost 0 bases; unmatched junction nucleotides: 3. Per the germline V gene, CDR1 is MNHEY and CDR2 is SVGAGI. CDR3 protein: CASSLDRGSYEQYF. The CDR3 bases are TGTGCCAGCAGTCTCGACAGGGGCTCCTACGAGCAGTACTTC.

The chain carries TRBV29-1 and TRBJ2-3; D is unresolved. The length of the CDR3 is 11 residues. Germline V gene sequence: CDR1 SQVTM, CDR2 ANQGSEA. V was pared by 7 bases and J by 6 bases, with 11 bases between. The CDR3 nucleotides read TGCAGCGCTAGAGATGGGGATACGCAGTATTTT. Translated: CSARDGDTQYF.

This chain links TRBV30 with TRBJ2-1, with D possibly matching TRBD2 (5 bases). The germline CDR1 and CDR2 sequences are GTSNPN and SVGIG (reference sequence). V was pared by 0 bases and J by 3 bases, with 6 bases between. CDR3 length equals 13 residues. The CDR3 nucleotides read TGTGCCTGGAGTGTTGACTACTACAATGAGCAGTTCTTC. Its translation is CAWSVDYYNEQFF.

The rearrangement links TRBV7-8 to TRBJ1-6, with TRBD1 identical over 11 bases. Per the germline V gene, CDR1 is SGHVS and CDR2 is FQNEAQ. There are 16 residues in the CDR3. V was clipped by 9 bases and J by 0 bases; unmatched bases: 4. In nucleotides, the CDR3 is TGTGCCAGTGGACAGGGGGCGAGCTCCTATAATTCACCCCTCCACTTT. Amino acids: CASGQGASSYNSPLHF.

This CDR3 is CASSLVAGRRTGELFF. The CDR3 nucleotides read TGCGCCAGCAGCCTAGTAGCGGGGCGTCGGACCGGGGAGCTGTTTTTT. J is TRBJ2-2 and V is TRBV5-1; TRBD2 aligns across 8 bases. Germline trimming cut 4 bases from V and 5 bases from J; bases unmatched to any gene: 10. CDR3 size: 16 residues. In germline, CDR1 is SGHRS, CDR2 YFSETQ.

The gene calls are TRBV10-2 and TRBJ2-3, with D maybe TRBD2 (6 bases). The CDR3 runs to 14 residues. V dropped 8 bases and J dropped 5 bases, with 17 bases sitting between them. Germline V gene data show CDR1 as WSHSY and CDR2 as SAAADI. CDR3 bases: TGCGCCAGCTGGGACTCGCTGAGGGAAGATACGCAGTATTTT. It encodes CASWDSLREDTQYF.

The chain couples TRBV11-3 to TRBJ1-3; D uncertain. Trimming stripped 1 base from V and 4 bases from J, with 8 bases between. The germline CDR1 and CDR2 sequences are SGHNT and YENEEA. There are 14 residues in the CDR3. CDR3 protein: CASSLGEPGNTIYF. The CDR3, as DNA: TGTGCCAGCAGCTTAGGGGAGCCGGGAAACACCATATATTTT.

The J gene is TRBJ2-7, the V gene TRBV4-1; maybe TRBD2 (5 bases). Germline V lookup: CDR1 MGHRA, CDR2 YSYEKL. This CDR3 is 13 amino acids long. The V gene lost 4 bases and the J gene lost 2 bases, with 9 bases spanning the gap. The CDR3 loop is CASSRTETYEQYF. CDR3 nucleotide sequence: TGCGCCAGCAGCCGGACTGAGACCTACGAGCAGTACTTC.

With respect to this clone: Within the sample, other DNA sequences also encode this same CDR3. The chain couples TRBV18 to TRBJ1-1; the match to TRBD1 covers 8 bases. Germline V gene data show CDR1 as KGHSH and CDR2 as LQKENI. The CDR3 runs 14 residues. After removal of 3 bases from V and 5 bases from J, the junction contained 5 bases not matched to a gene. CDR3 DNA: TGTGCCAGCTCACCCCAGGGGGCGCGAACTGAAGCTTTCTTT. Protein: CASSPQGARTEAFF.

The V and J genes are TRBV18 and TRBJ1-5; no firm D call. Germline V gene lookup returns CDR1 KGHSH and CDR2 LQKENI. The CDR3 is 14 residues long. Trimming removed 3 bases from V and 2 bases from J, with 8 bases in between. CDR3 in amino acids: CASSPSTRNQPQHF. CDR3 coding DNA: TGTGCCAGCTCACCGTCGACACGCAATCAGCCCCAGCATTTT.

The V call is TRBV11-2, the J call TRBJ1-1; D unclear. From germline, CDR1 is SGHAT and CDR2 FQNNGV. The CDR3 consists of 13 residues. V gave up 0 bases and J gave up 11 bases, with 13 bases separating them. CDR3 loop: CASSLDLRGGAFF. The CDR3 DNA reads TGTGCCAGCAGCTTAGATCTTAGAGGAGGGGCTTTCTTT.

The J gene is TRBJ1-6, the V gene TRBV6-5; D is unclear. Germline CDR1 reads MNHEY; CDR2 reads SVGAGI. The length of the CDR3 is 15 residues. V was clipped by 2 bases and J by 6 bases, with 11 bases between them. CDR3 sequence reads: CASSYRAGSNSPLHF. The DNA for the CDR3 is TGTGCCAGCAGTTACCGAGCAGGTTCTAATTCACCCCTCCACTTT.

The V gene is TRBV5-5, the J gene TRBJ2-7; D gene uncertain. There are 14 residues in the CDR3. The V and J ends lost 4 bases and 2 bases respectively, with 13 bases between them. Germline V gene sequence: CDR1 SGHKS, CDR2 YYEKEE (reference sequence). The CDR3 spells CASSVAGSTYEQYF. The DNA for the CDR3 is TGTGCCAGCAGCGTAGCCGGGTCAACCTACGAGCAGTACTTC.

This chain links TRBV5-1 with TRBJ1-1, with 9 bases identical to TRBD1. After removal of 5 bases from V and 0 bases from J, the junction contained 8 bases not matched to a gene. Germline CDR1 SGHRS, CDR2 YFSETQ. This CDR3 is built from 16 residues. CDR3 sequence: CASRQGAGSMNTEAFF. As DNA, the CDR3 is TGCGCCAGCAGACAGGGGGCGGGCTCCATGAACACTGAAGCTTTCTTT.

The chain combines TRBV6-1 with TRBJ1-2; TRBD1 matches 10 bases. J lost 4 bases, V lost 8 bases, and 7 bases had no gene match. The CDR3 consists of 14 residues. Looked up from germline, CDR1 is MNHNS and CDR2 is SASEGT. The CDR3: CASRGTGAPYGYTF. For the CDR3, the DNA is TGTGCCAGCCGGGGGACAGGGGCACCCTATGGCTACACCTTC.

This sequence joins TRBV29-1 and TRBJ2-5, with D perhaps matching TRBD1 (7 bases). Germline V gives CDR1 SQVTM, CDR2 ANQGSEA. The CDR3 totals 13 residues. V lost 3 bases to trimming and J lost 5 bases, with 13 bases between them. The CDR3 DNA sequence: TGCAGCGTTGATACGGCAGGGGGGGAGACCCAGTACTTC. Encoded protein: CSVDTAGGETQYF.

This sequence joins TRBV10-3 and TRBJ2-3, with D possibly being TRBD2 (6 bases). Germline V gene sequence: CDR1 ENHRY, CDR2 SYGVKD. This CDR3 has 14 residues. V was shortened by 6 bases and J by 1 base, with 11 bases between the two germline ends. CDR3 sequence (DNA): TGTGCCATCAGGGTAGCGGAGGGCACAGATACGCAGTATTTT. Residues: CAIRVAEGTDTQYF.

The J gene is TRBJ1-5, the V gene TRBV7-9, with a weak D call TRBD1 (5 bases). The CDR3 is 15 residues long. CDR1 is SEHNR, CDR2 FQNEAQ, per germline (reference sequence). V lost 1 base, J lost 3 bases, and 10 bases lay in between. CDR3 region: CASSLGDRSNQPQHF. In nucleotides, the CDR3 is TGTGCCAGCAGCTTAGGAGACAGATCCAATCAGCCCCAGCATTTT.

The chain uses TRBV11-2 and TRBJ2-1; D possibly corresponds to TRBD2 (6 bases). From germline, CDR1 is SGHAT and CDR2 FQNNGV. The CDR3 sequence is 15 residues long. V lost 5 bases to trimming and J lost 1 base, with 12 bases between them. The CDR3 reads CASSNIGTSYNEQFF. CDR3 coding DNA: TGTGCCAGCAGCAACATCGGGACTTCCTACAATGAGCAGTTCTTC.

The chain is built from TRBV5-6 and TRBJ2-3, with 7 positions matching TRBD2. Germline CDR1 is SGHDT and CDR2 is YYEEEE. J was trimmed by 3 bases and V by 4 bases; bases with no gene match: 8. This CDR3 contains 15 residues. Here the CDR3 reads CASSRGGGWTDTQYF. CDR3 DNA: TGTGCCAGCAGCCGCGGGGGTGGTTGGACAGATACGCAGTATTTT. The full variable domain, in which reference TRBV5-6 and TRBJ2-3 provide the parts outside the CDR3, is DAGVTQSPTHLIKTRGQQVTLRCSPKSGHDTVSWYQQALGQGPQFIFQYYEEEERQRGNFPDRFSGHQFPNYSSELNVNALLLGDSALYLCASSRGGGWTDTQYFGPGTRLTVL.

The rearrangement uses TRBV28 and TRBJ2-3, with 7 bases lining up with TRBD1. The CDR3 has 13 residues. V gave up 2 bases and J gave up 5 bases; unmatched junction bases: 1. Germline V gives CDR1 MDHEN, CDR2 SYDVKM. CDR3 sequence: CASSLNRGDTQYF. The CDR3 DNA reads TGTGCCAGCAGTTTAAACAGGGGAGATACGCAGTATTTT.

CDR3 residues: CASSWGDSSTDTQYF. In DNA form, the CDR3 reads TGTGCCAGCAGCTGGGGGGACTCTAGCACAGATACGCAGTATTTT. The chain couples TRBV6-5 to TRBJ2-3, with D possibly being TRBD2 (6 bases). Germline lookup yields CDR1 MNHEY and CDR2 SVGAGI. Trimming took 6 bases from V and 0 from J, leaving 13 bases between them. The CDR3 length is 15 residues.

V is TRBV2 and J is TRBJ1-1; possible D gene TRBD1, 6 bases. Trimming removed 5 bases at V and 0 bases at J, with 10 bases between. The CDR3 extends over 14 amino acids. CDR1 SNHLY and CDR2 FYNNEI come from the germline V gene. CDR3 DNA sequence: TGTGCCAGCAGTCCTCGGGACATGAACACTGAAGCTTTCTTT. This encodes CASSPRDMNTEAFF.

For the CDR3, the DNA is TGTGCCAGCAGTTACGGGACTAGCGGGTATCCACATACGCAGTATTTT. This translates into CASSYGTSGYPHTQYF. The V gene is TRBV6-5, the J gene TRBJ2-3; 12 nucleotides line up with TRBD2. Germline CDR1 reads MNHEY; CDR2 reads SVGAGI. The V and J ends lost 2 bases and 7 bases, in that order; junction bases with no gene match: 7. The CDR3 loop spans 16 amino acids.

On this clone: A far larger clone lies a single base away; this is likely a read error. The sample carries other DNA sequences with the same CDR3. The genes are TRBV6-1 and TRBJ2-7; 10 bases align to TRBD2. Per germline, CDR1 MNHNS and CDR2 SASEGT. The CDR3 is made up of 14 amino acids. CDR3 sequence: CASSELGSGGKQYF. The CDR3 coding sequence is TGTGCCAGTAGTGAACTTGGTAGCGGGGGGAAGCAGTACTTC.